Below, 8 T cell receptor beta chains from the same sample are listed, as sequenced in a study of blood T cell repertoires in COVID-19. Produced via immunoSEQ multiplex PCR; TCRdb's table is partial and in-frame only. The sample holds about 210,000 clones, roughly 82% seen once. Sequencing input: peripheral blood. The receptors were sampled from a woman in her thirties or forties with acute or convalescent COVID-19.

V gene TRBV6-5 combines with J gene TRBJ2-2; D uncertain. This CDR3 is 15 amino acids long. Germline loops: CDR1 MNHEY, CDR2 SVGAGI. Trimming took off 0 bases at V and 7 bases at J, with 12 bases between the two ends. The CDR3, as DNA: TGTGCCAGCAGTTACTCGACCGGGTTGGTCGGGGAGCTGTTTTTT. This encodes CASSYSTGLVGELFF.

In its sample, this clone was seen once. CDR3 amino acids: CASSLIMGGGELFF. Here the CDR3 DNA reads TGTGCCAGCAGCTTAATAATGGGGGGCGGGGAGCTGTTTTTT. The chain recombines TRBV7-2 with TRBJ2-2; a possible D gene is TRBD2 (6 bases). The CDR3 sequence is 14 residues long. The V gene lost 2 bases and the J gene lost 7 bases, with 11 bases spanning the gap. Per germline, CDR1 SGHTA and CDR2 FQGNSA.

This clone was seen once. The J gene is TRBJ2-3, the V gene TRBV13, with TRBD2 matching over 15 bases. The germline gives CDR1 PRHDT, CDR2 FYEKMQ (reference sequence). The CDR3 contains 18 residues. The ends lost 6 bases at V and 4 bases at J; junction bases unmatched: 11. In DNA, the CDR3 is TGTGCCAGCAGGGCCGGGACTAGCGGGGGGCCGAGGGCAGATACGCAGTATTTT. This gives the protein CASRAGTSGGPRADTQYF.

The chain carries TRBV18 and TRBJ1-5; 9 bases agree with TRBD1. V was pared by 4 bases and J by 6 bases, with 16 bases of the junction left unmatched. The CDR3 loop spans 18 amino acids. The germline V gene has CDR1 KGHSH and CDR2 LQKENI. CDR3 region: CASSRTGAGKGNGQPQHF. The CDR3 DNA follows: TGTGCCAGCTCACGGACAGGGGCGGGCAAGGGGAACGGTCAGCCCCAGCATTTT.

This chain joins TRBV19 and TRBJ2-2; TRBD1 is a possible D gene (7 bases). The CDR3 contains 15 residues. The ends were cut back, 6 bases at V and 8 bases at J, with 19 bases in the middle. From germline, CDR1 is LNHDA and CDR2 SQIVND (reference sequence). CDR3 residues: CASSRTGRGKGELFF. In DNA, the CDR3 is TGTGCCAGTAGCCGGACAGGTCGGGGGAAAGGGGAGCTGTTTTTT.

The genes are TRBV14 and TRBJ2-7; 10 bases are shared with TRBD1. Germline CDR1 reads SGHDN; CDR2 reads FVKESK. V lost 5 bases, J lost 3 bases, and 4 bases stayed unmatched. The CDR3 totals 14 residues. The CDR3 reads CASSSGTGDYEQYF. CDR3 in DNA: TGTGCCAGCAGCTCCGGGACAGGGGACTACGAGCAGTACTTC.

The chain combines TRBV19 with TRBJ2-7, with TRBD2 as a possible D gene (5 bases). CDR3 length equals 13 residues. The V gene lost 6 bases and the J gene lost 4 bases, with 13 bases spanning the gap. Germline loops: CDR1 LNHDA, CDR2 SQIVND (reference sequence). CDR3 sequence (DNA): TGTGCCAGTAGCCGAGGACGGGAATACGAGCAGTACTTC. Protein: CASSRGREYEQYF.

The chain links TRBV6-5 to TRBJ1-2; perhaps TRBD1 as D (5 bases). Germline V gene lookup returns CDR1 MNHEY and CDR2 SVGAGI. Trimming pared 7 bases from V and 6 bases from J, leaving 12 bases between. This CDR3 is built from 12 residues. For the CDR3, the DNA is TGTGCCAGCACGGGGGGAGGGGATGGCTACACCTTC. Residues: CASTGGGDGYTF.